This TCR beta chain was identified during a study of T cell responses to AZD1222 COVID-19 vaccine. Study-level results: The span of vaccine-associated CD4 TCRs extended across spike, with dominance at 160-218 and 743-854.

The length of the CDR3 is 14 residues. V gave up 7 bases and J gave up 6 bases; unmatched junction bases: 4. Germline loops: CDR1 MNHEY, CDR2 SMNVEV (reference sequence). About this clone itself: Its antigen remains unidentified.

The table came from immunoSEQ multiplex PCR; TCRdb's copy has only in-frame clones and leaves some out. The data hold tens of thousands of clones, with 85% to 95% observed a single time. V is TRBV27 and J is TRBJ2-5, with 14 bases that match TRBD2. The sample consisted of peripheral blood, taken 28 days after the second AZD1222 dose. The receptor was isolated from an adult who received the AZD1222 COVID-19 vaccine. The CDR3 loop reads CASMGLAGEKTQYF. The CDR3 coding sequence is TGTGCCAGCATGGGACTAGCGGGAGAAAAGACCCAGTACTTC.